The T cell receptor (beta chain) described here comes from a study of T-cell reconstitution after alpha-beta-depleted transplantation in children. Findings and caveats of the study: In patients about two months after transplant, alpha-beta T cells reportedly arose from several hundred expanded graft clones. At one year after transplant, newly produced T cells mostly accounted for T-cell counts and diversity. Day-60 TCRbeta diversity that was high in some patients was derived from surviving recipient T cells and thymic progenitors.

Preparation of the TCRbeta library used unique molecular identifiers. TCRdb passed the PCR reads through MiXCR, listing each CDR3 protein once. Here the sample spans about 100,000 distinct CDR3 sequences, 6.4% being singletons. The CDR3 has 11 amino acids. Germline V lookup: CDR1 KGHDR, CDR2 SFDVKD. Trimming shortened V by 5 bases and J by 9 bases, and 7 bases separated the two germline ends. Notes on this clonotype: What it recognizes is unknown.

The chain carries TRBV24-1 and TRBJ1-5; D is uncertain. This receptor was identified in a male patient aged 2 to 10 who had a stem cell transplant for acute lymphoblastic leukemia, so the T cells may come from the graft donor. The sample consisted of PBMCs, mostly from graft donor cells, taken 360 days after TCRalphabeta/CD19-depleted stem cell transplant. Here the CDR3 reads CATSGGGPQHF. The CDR3 DNA is TGTGCCACCAGTGGAGGCGGGCCCCAGCATTTT.